The T cell receptor (beta chain) described here comes from a study of human T cells and chemical hapten exposure. Overall study: Diphenylcyclopropenone was administered weekly to the scalp of patients throughout the roughly 23-week study. The study's findings and limits: Large CDR3 similarity clusters arose significantly more often from expanded TCRs than from controls. Patch test score rose with PT1 expanded TCR count, significant at thresholds 8, 16 and 32, not 4.

The germline gives CDR1 DFQATT, CDR2 SNEGSKA (reference sequence). The length of the CDR3 is 13 residues. V shed 6 bases and J shed 1 base, with 11 bases lying between them. Original data processing: Sequenced samples showed a median of approximately 96,000 TCRs each, with counts running from around 25,000 to 690,000. One entry per CDR3 protein results from TCRdb running MiXCR on the RACE reads. The authors' filters were not applied to this entry. Seen here are around 120,000 distinct CDR3 sequences, approximately 11% observed once, and the top ten hold roughly 3.3%. The sample's time point: patch test 1, 2 weeks after DPC sensitization. Indicated treatment: therapeutic diphenylcyclopropenone sensitization with weekly scalp DPC. The sample holds a few counts of this clonotype. The antigen remains undetermined.

The starting material was whole blood, obtained in connection with sensitization to the hapten diphenylcyclopropenone (DPC). The rearrangement links TRBV20-1 to TRBJ2-3, with D possibly being TRBD2 (5 bases). The TCR sequence derives from a woman in her thirties or forties with alopecia areata. Some clones in this sample may be carry-over from other donors' samples. Here the CDR3 reads CSAALGGTDTQYF. The DNA of the CDR3 is TGCAGTGCCGCTCTCGGGGGCACAGATACGCAGTATTTT.